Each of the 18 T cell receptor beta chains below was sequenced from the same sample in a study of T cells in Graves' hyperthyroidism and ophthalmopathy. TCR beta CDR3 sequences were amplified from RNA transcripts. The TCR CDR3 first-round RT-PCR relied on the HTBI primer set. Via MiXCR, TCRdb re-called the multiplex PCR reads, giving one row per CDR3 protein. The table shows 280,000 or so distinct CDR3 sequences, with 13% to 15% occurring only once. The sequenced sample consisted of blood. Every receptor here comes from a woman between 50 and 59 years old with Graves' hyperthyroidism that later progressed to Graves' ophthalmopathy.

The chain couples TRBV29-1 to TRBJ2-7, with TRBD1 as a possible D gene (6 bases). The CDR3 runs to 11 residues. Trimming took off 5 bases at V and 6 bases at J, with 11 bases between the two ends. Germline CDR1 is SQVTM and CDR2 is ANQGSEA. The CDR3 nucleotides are TGCAGCGTTTACAGGGCTTCCGAGCAGTACTTC. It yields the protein CSVYRASEQYF.

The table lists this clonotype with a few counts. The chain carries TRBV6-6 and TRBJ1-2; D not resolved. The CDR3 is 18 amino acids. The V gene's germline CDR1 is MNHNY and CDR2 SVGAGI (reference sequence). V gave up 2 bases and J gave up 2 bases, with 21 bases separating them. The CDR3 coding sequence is TGTGCCAGCAGTTACGCCGATCCTGACGGATATTCAAACTATGGCTACACCTTC. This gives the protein CASSYADPDGYSNYGYTF.

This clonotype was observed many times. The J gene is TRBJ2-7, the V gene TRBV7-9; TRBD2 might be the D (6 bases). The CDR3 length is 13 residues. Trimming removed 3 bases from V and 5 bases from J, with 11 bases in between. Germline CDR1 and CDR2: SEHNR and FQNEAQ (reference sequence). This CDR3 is CASSFPGVHEQYF. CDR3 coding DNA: TGTGCCAGCAGCTTCCCGGGAGTCCACGAGCAGTACTTC.

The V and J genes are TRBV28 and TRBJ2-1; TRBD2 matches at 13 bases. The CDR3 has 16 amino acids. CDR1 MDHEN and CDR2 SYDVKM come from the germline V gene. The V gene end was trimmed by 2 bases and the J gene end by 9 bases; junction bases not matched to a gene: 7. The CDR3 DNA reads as TGTGCCAGCAGTTTAAATAGACTAGCGGGAGGCGGTGAGCAGTTCTTC. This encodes CASSLNRLAGGGEQFF.

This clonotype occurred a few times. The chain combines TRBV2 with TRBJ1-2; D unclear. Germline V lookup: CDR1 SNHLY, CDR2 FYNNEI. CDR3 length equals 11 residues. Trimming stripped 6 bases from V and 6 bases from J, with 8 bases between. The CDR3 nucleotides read TGTGCCAGCAGAGGGCGGGATGGCTACACCTTC. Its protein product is CASRGRDGYTF.

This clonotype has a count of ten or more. The DNA of the CDR3 is TGCGCCAGCAGCCTAGGCGGGACCTCCCTCCACGAGCAGTACTTC. Protein product: CASSLGGTSLHEQYF. The J gene is TRBJ2-7, the V gene TRBV5-1, with a tentative D call TRBD2 (6 bases). There are 15 residues in the CDR3. Between the trimmed V and J ends, which lost 4 bases and 5 bases, there was a span of 19 bases. The germline V gene has CDR1 SGHRS and CDR2 YFSETQ.

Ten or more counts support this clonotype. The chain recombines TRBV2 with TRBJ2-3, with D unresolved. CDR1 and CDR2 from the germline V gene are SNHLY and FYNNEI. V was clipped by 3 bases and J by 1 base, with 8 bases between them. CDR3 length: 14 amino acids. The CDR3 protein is CASSEVTGTDTQYF. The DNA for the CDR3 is TGTGCCAGCAGTGAGGTGACGGGCACAGATACGCAGTATTTT.

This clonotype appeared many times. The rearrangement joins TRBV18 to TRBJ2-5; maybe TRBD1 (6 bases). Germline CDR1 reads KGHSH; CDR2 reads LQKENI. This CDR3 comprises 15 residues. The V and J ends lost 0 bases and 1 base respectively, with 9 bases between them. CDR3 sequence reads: CASSPPVGGQETQYF. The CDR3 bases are TGTGCCAGCTCACCACCGGTAGGGGGCCAAGAGACCCAGTACTTC.

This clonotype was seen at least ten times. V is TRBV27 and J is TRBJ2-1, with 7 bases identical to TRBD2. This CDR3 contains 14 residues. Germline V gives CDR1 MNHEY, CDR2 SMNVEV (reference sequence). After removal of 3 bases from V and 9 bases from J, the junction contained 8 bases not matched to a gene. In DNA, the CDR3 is TGTGCCAGCAGTTTGCGGGGGAGTGGGCTTGAGCAGTTCTTC. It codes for CASSLRGSGLEQFF.

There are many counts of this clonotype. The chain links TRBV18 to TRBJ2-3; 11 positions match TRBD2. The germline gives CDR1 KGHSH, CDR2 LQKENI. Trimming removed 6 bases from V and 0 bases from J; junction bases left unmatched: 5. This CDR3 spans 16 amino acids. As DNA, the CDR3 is TGTGCCAGCTCGCCGACTAGCGGGACTAGCACAGATACGCAGTATTTT. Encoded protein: CASSPTSGTSTDTQYF.

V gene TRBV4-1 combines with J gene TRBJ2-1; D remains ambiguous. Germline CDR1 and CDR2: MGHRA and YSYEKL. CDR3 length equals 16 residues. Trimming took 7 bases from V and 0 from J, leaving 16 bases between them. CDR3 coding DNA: TGCGCCAGCAACCAGGACGGTTTAAGCTCCTACAATGAGCAGTTCTTC. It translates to CASNQDGLSSYNEQFF.

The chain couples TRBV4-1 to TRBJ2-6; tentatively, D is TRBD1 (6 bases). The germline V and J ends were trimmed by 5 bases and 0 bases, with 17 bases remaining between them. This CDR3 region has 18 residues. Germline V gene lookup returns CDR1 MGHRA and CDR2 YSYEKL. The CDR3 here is CASSLVTGESSGANVLTF. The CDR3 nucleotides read TGCGCCAGCAGCTTAGTGACAGGCGAGAGCTCTGGGGCCAACGTCCTGACTTTC.

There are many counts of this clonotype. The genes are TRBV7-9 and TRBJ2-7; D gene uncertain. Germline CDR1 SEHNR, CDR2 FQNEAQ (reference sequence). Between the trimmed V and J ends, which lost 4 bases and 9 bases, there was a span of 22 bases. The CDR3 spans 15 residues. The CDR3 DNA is TGTGCCAGCAGCTCCGCCGGGTCTGGGGTACGTGTGCAGTACTTC. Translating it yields CASSSAGSGVRVQYF.

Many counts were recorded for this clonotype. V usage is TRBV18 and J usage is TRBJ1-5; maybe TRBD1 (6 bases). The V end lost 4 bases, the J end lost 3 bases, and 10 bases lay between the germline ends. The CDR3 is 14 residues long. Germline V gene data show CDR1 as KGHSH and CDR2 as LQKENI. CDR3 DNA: TGTGCCAGCTCACTGCGGACAGCCAATCAGCCCCAGCATTTT. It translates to CASSLRTANQPQHF.

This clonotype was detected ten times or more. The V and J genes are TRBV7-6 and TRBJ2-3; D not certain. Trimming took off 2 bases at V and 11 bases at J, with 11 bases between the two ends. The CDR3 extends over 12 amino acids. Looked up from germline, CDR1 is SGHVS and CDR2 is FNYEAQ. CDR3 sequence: CASSLNFRVQYF. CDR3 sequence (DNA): TGTGCCAGCAGCTTAAATTTCCGGGTGCAGTATTTT.

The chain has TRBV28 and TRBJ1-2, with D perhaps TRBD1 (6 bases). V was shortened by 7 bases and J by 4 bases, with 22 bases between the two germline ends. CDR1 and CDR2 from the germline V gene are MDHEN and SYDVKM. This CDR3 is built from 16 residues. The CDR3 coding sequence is TGTGCCAGCACTATTGCGGGGGGGGCGATGCGCTATGGCTACACCTTC. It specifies CASTIAGGAMRYGYTF.

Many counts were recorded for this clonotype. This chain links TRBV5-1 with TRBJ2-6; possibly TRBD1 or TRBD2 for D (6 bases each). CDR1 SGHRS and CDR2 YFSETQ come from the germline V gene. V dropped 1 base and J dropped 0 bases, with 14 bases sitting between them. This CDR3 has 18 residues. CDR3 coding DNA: TGCGCCAGCAGCTTGTGGTCAGGGGACTTCTCTGGGGCCAACGTCCTGACTTTC. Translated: CASSLWSGDFSGANVLTF.

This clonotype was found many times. The CDR3 is CASQLTGNTEAFF. The CDR3 DNA sequence: TGTGCCAGCCAACTGACAGGGAACACTGAAGCTTTCTTT. The chain carries TRBV12-3 or TRBV12-4 and TRBJ1-1; D may be TRBD1 (6 bases). There are 13 residues in the CDR3. Trimming removed 8 bases from V and 1 base from J, with 11 bases in between.